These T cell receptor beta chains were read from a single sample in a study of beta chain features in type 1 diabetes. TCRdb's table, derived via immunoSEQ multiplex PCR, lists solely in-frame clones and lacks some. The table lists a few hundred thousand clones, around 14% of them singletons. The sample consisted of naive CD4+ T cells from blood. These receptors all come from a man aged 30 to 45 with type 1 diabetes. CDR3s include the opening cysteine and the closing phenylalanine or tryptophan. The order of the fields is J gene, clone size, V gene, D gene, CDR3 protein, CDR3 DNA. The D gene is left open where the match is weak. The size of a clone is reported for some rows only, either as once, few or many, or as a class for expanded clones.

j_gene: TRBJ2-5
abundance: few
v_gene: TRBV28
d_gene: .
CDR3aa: CASSGGDRLGETQYF
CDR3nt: TGTGCCAGCAGTGGGGGTGACAGGCTAGGGGAGACCCAGTACTTC

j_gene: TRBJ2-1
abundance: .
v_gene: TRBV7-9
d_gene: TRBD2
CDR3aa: CASSLEGSGRAGNEQFF
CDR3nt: TGTGCCAGCAGCTTAGAGGGGAGCGGGAGGGCAGGCAATGAGCAGTTCTTC

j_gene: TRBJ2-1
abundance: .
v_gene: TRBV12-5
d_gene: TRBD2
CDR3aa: CASGPGLAQQFF
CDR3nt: TGTGCTAGTGGCCCTGGACTAGCGCAGCAGTTCTTC

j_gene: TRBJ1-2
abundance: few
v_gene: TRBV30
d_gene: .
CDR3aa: CAWSRASLGYGYTF
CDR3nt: TGTGCCTGGAGTAGAGCTTCCCTCGGGTATGGCTACACCTTC

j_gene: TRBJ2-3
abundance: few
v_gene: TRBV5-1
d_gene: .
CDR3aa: CASSLVKRSTDTQYF
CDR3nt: TGCGCCAGCAGCTTAGTAAAGAGGAGCACAGATACGCAGTATTTT

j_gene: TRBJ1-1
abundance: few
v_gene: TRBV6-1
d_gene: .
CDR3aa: CASSAPGQIPEAFF
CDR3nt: TGTGCCAGCAGTGCACCTGGACAAATCCCTGAAGCTTTCTTT

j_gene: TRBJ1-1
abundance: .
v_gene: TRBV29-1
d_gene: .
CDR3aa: CSGRRGTEAFF
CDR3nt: TGCAGCGGCCGCAGGGGAACTGAAGCTTTCTTT

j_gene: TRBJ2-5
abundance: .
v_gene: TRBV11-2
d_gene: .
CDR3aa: CASSLAGGEETQYF
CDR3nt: TGTGCCAGCAGCTTAGCGGGGGGCGAAGAGACCCAGTACTTC

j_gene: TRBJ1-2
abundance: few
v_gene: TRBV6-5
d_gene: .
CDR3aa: CASSPGIVHGYTF
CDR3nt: TGTGCCAGCAGTCCCGGGATAGTACATGGCTACACCTTC

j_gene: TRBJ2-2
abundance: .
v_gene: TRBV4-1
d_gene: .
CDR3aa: CASTMLGGTGELFF
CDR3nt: TGCGCCAGCACCATGCTTGGGGGGACCGGGGAGCTGTTTTTT

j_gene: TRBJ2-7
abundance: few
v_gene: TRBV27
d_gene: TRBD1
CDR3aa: CASSSRTGDDEQYF
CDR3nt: TGTGCCAGCAGTTCAAGGACAGGGGACGACGAGCAGTACTTC

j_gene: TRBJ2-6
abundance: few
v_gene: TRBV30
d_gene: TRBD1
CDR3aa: CAWSTGQGAANVLTF
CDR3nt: TGTGCCTGGAGTACTGGACAGGGGGCTGCCAACGTCCTGACTTTC

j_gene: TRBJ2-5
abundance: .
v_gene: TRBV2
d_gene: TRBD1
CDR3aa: CASRVDRAAETQYF
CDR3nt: TGTGCCAGCAGAGTAGACAGGGCGGCAGAGACCCAGTACTTC

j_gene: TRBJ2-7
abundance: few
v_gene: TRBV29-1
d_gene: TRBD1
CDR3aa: CSVGGRGTPYEQYF
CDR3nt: TGCAGCGTTGGGGGCAGGGGGACGCCCTACGAGCAGTACTTC

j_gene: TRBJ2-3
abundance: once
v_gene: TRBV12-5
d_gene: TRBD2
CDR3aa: CASGASGSIDTQYF
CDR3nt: TGTGCTAGCGGGGCTAGCGGGAGTATAGATACGCAGTATTTT

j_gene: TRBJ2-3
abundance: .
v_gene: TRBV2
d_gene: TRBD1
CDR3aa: CASRNQGASDTQYF
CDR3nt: TGTGCCAGCAGGAACCAGGGGGCTTCAGATACGCAGTATTTT

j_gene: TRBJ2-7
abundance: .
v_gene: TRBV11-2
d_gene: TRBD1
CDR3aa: CASSPSGTGGIYEQYF
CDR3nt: TGTGCCAGCAGCCCTAGCGGGACAGGGGGCATTTACGAGCAGTACTTC

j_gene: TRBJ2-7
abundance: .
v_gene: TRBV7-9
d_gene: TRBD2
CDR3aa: CASSSRLAGAEAYEQYF
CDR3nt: TGTGCCAGCAGCTCCAGACTAGCGGGAGCCGAGGCCTACGAGCAGTACTTC

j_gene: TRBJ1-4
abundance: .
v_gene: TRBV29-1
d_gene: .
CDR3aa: CSVAEHATNEKLFF
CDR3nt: TGCAGCGTTGCCGAACACGCAACTAATGAAAAACTGTTTTTT

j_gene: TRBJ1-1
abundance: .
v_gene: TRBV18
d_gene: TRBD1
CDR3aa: CASSPDREAEAFF
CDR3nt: TGTGCCAGCTCACCGGACAGGGAGGCTGAAGCTTTCTTT

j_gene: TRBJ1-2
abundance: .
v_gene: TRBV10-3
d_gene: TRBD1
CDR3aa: CAISGQGDGYTF
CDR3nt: TGTGCCATCAGTGGACAGGGTGACGGCTACACCTTC

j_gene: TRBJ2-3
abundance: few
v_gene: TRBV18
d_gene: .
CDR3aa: CASSPRRGGDTDTQYF
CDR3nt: TGTGCCAGCTCACCACGCAGGGGAGGGGACACAGATACGCAGTATTTT

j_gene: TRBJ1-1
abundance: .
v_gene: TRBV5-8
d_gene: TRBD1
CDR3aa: CASSLLRDRKNTEAFF
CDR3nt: TGTGCCAGCAGCTTGCTAAGGGACAGGAAGAACACTGAAGCTTTCTTT

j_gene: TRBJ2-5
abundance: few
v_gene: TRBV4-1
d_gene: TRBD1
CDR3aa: CASSQDDRAQTQYF
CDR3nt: TGCGCCAGCAGCCAAGATGACAGGGCACAGACCCAGTACTTC

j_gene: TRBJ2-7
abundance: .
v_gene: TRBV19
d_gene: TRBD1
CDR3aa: CASSTGQSYEQYF
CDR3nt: TGTGCCAGTAGCACGGGACAGTCCTACGAGCAGTACTTC

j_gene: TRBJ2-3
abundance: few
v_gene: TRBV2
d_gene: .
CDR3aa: CASSEELVSSNTQYF
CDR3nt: TGTGCCAGCAGTGAAGAACTAGTGAGTAGTAATACGCAGTATTTT

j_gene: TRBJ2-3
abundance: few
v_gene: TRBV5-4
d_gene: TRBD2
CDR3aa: CASSLTSGAEDTQYF
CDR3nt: TGTGCCAGCAGCCTTACTAGCGGGGCCGAAGATACGCAGTATTTT

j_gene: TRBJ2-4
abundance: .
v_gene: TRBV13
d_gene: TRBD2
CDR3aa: CASSSRPGLGQNIQYF
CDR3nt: TGTGCCAGCAGCTCACGCCCGGGACTAGGCCAAAACATTCAGTACTTC

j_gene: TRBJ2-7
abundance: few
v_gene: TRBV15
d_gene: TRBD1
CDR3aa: CATSMDRTSYEQYF
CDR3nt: TGTGCCACCAGCATGGACAGGACCTCCTACGAGCAGTACTTC

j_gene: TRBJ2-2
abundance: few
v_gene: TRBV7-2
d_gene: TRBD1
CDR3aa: CASSPGTGFTGELFF
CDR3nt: TGTGCCAGCAGCCCCGGGACAGGGTTCACCGGGGAGCTGTTTTTT